This T cell receptor (beta chain) was observed in a study of PD-L1 blockade in urothelial cancer. Study information: After treatment start, blood was analyzed at 3 weeks (second dose) and at 6 weeks.

Study findings and constraints: Blood clones associated with the tumor expanded more at 3 weeks in durable-benefit patients.

Data came from immunoSEQ multiplex PCR; TCRdb stores just in-frame clones and leaves some out. The sample carries some 15,000 clones, over 75% recorded once. A remark on this clone: Its antigen is not identified.

Germline trimming cut 2 bases from V and 1 base from J; bases unmatched to any gene: 6. CDR3 length: 16 amino acids. Germline V gene sequence: CDR1 SGHDT, CDR2 YYEEEE. The source was PBMCs, collected around atezolizumab (anti-PD-L1) treatment. The V gene is TRBV5-6, the J gene TRBJ2-3; 8 bases agree with TRBD2. The TCR comes from a man between 65 and 85 years old with urothelial cancer. The CDR3: CASSFRSGGGTDTQYF. In DNA form, the CDR3 reads TGTGCCAGCAGCTTTCGGAGCGGGGGAGGCACAGATACGCAGTATTTT.